This T cell receptor beta chain was found in a study of monozygotic twins with cystic fibrosis. Study at large: With about 15 PCR cycles, barcoded libraries came from 2.5 to 3.5 micrograms of fragmented DNA.

The ends lost 0 bases at V and 4 bases at J; junction bases unmatched: 6. Germline loops: CDR1 SGDLS, CDR2 YYNGEE. The CDR3 totals 16 residues. The study's findings and limits: In 13 of 16 pairs, V gene usage was closest to the co-twin's. Monozygotic CF twin pairs shared significantly more nucleotide-identical clonotypes than unrelated CF individuals did.

Assay: immunoSEQ multiplex PCR; the TCRdb copy retains only in-frame clones and omits some. The data contain 30,000 or so clones, roughly 90% of them singletons. Concerning this clone: Its specificity is not known.

The receptor was derived from a girl aged 2 to 9 with cystic fibrosis. This chain connects TRBV9 to TRBJ2-3; 9 bases are shared with TRBD2. The material sequenced was blood. DNA for the CDR3: TGTGCCAGCAGCGTAGCTGGCGGGGGGGCCGCAGATACGCAGTATTTT. Protein: CASSVAGGGAADTQYF.